Listed here are 25 T cell receptor beta chains from one sample, sequenced in a study of blood T cell repertoires in COVID-19. Repertoires were generated with immunoSEQ multiplex PCR, while TCRdb's copy carries only in-frame clones and drops some. Of around 300,000 clones listed, 80% to 90% are singletons. Specimen: PBMCs or T cells enriched from blood (not recorded which). These TCRs come from a woman under 40 who had recovered from COVID-19.

This chain connects TRBV6-5 to TRBJ2-7; D may be TRBD1 (6 bases). The germline gives CDR1 MNHEY, CDR2 SVGAGI. The CDR3 loop spans 13 amino acids. V lost 5 bases to trimming and J lost 7 bases, with 15 bases between them. The CDR3 DNA sequence: TGTGCCAGCAGTCCTATGACAGGTCTTGAGCAGTACTTC. This sequence encodes CASSPMTGLEQYF.

The chain links TRBV19 to TRBJ1-1; 8 bases agree with TRBD1. The V and J ends lost 7 bases and 5 bases, in that order; junction bases with no gene match: 9. Germline V gene sequence: CDR1 LNHDA, CDR2 SQIVND (reference sequence). This CDR3 has 14 amino acids. This CDR3 is CASKEAGGKTEAFF. Written as DNA, the CDR3 is TGTGCCAGTAAAGAGGCAGGGGGCAAAACTGAAGCTTTCTTT.

The chain recombines TRBV7-2 with TRBJ2-5, with 11 bases lining up with TRBD2. With 5 bases clipped from V and 5 bases from J, the junction kept 10 bases outside the gene matches. The CDR3 consists of 16 residues. Per the germline V gene, CDR1 is SGHTA and CDR2 is FQGNSA. CDR3 bases: TGTGCCAGCAGCCCAAGACTAGCGGGAAACGGGGAGACCCAGTACTTC. This gives the protein CASSPRLAGNGETQYF. Combining the CDR3 with reference TRBV7-2 and TRBJ2-5 gives the whole variable domain GAGVSQSPSNKVTEKGKDVELRCDPISGHTALYWYRQSLGQGLEFLIYFQGNSAPDKSGLPSDRFSAERTGGSVSTLTIQRTQQEDSAVYLCASSPRLAGNGETQYFGPGTRLLVL.

This clone was detected only a few times. This chain links TRBV14 with TRBJ1-2; a weak D match, TRBD1 (5 bases). Trimming pared 3 bases from V and 1 base from J, leaving 9 bases between. The CDR3 sequence is 14 residues long. Germline assignment: CDR1 SGHDN and CDR2 FVKESK. The CDR3 DNA reads TGTGCCAGCAGCCACCCGACAGTTAACTATGGCTACACCTTC. Translating gives CASSHPTVNYGYTF.

The rearrangement joins TRBV18 to TRBJ2-1; TRBD2 matches 12 bases. With V trimmed by 1 base and J by 9 bases, 10 bases remained unmatched. The length of the CDR3 is 17 residues. Germline V gene lookup returns CDR1 KGHSH and CDR2 LQKENI. The CDR3 sequence: CASSPRASGGAAVEQFF. In DNA form, the CDR3 reads TGTGCCAGCTCACCACGGGCTAGCGGGGGGGCCGCGGTTGAGCAGTTCTTC.

This chain connects TRBV3-1 (or the pseudogene TRBV3-2) to TRBJ1-6; 11 bases line up with TRBD1. The trim removed 4 bases at V and 12 bases at J, leaving 5 bases unmatched. The CDR3 sequence is 14 residues long. CDR1 LGHDT and CDR2 YNNKEL come from the germline V gene (reference sequence). The CDR3: CASSLDRGRLPLHF. The DNA for the CDR3 is TGTGCCAGCAGCCTGGACAGGGGGCGGTTACCCCTCCACTTT.

The rearrangement uses TRBV10-2 and TRBJ1-5, with D unresolved. The CDR3 runs to 16 residues. CDR1 and CDR2 from the germline V gene are WSHSY and SAAADI. The V and J ends lost 2 bases and 1 base respectively, with 12 bases between them. CDR3 amino acids: CASSEVFSDSNQPQHF. CDR3 DNA sequence: TGCGCCAGCAGTGAGGTTTTCAGCGACAGCAATCAGCCCCAGCATTTT.

The V call is TRBV28, the J call TRBJ1-5; 7 bases are a match to TRBD1. Trimming at V came to 6 bases and at J to 6 bases, leaving 14 bases not matched to a gene. The CDR3 runs to 16 residues. CDR1 is MDHEN and CDR2 is SYDVKM in the germline V gene. CDR3 in amino acids: CASSSNLDRVPQPQHF. DNA for the CDR3: TGTGCCAGCAGCTCAAACCTCGACAGGGTGCCTCAGCCCCAGCATTTT.

The gene calls are TRBV3-1 (or the pseudogene TRBV3-2) and TRBJ2-7; D is unclear. This CDR3 has 15 residues. The germline V gene encodes CDR1 LGHDT and CDR2 YNNKEL (reference sequence). Trimming removed 0 bases from V and 0 bases from J, with 9 bases in between. The CDR3 sequence: CASSQEGDGSYEQYF. CDR3 sequence (DNA): TGTGCCAGCAGCCAAGAAGGAGACGGCTCCTACGAGCAGTACTTC.

The CDR3 nucleotides are TGTGCCAGCAGCCCGGGGGGACTCCTAAGGGACTATGGCTACACCTTC. This codes for CASSPGGLLRDYGYTF. The rearrangement links TRBV7-2 to TRBJ1-2, with D possibly TRBD1 on 5 matching bases. Per the germline V gene, CDR1 is SGHTA and CDR2 is FQGNSA. Between the trimmed V and J ends, which lost 5 bases and 3 bases, there was a span of 19 bases. The CDR3 consists of 16 residues.

The chain joins TRBV7-2 to TRBJ1-4, with D uncertain. The CDR3 has 13 amino acids. Trimming shortened V by 0 bases and J by 8 bases, and 7 bases separated the two germline ends. Germline values: CDR1 SGHTA, CDR2 FQGNSA. CDR3 residues: CASSLARGEKLFF. CDR3 DNA sequence: TGTGCCAGCAGCTTAGCGCGAGGCGAAAAACTGTTTTTT.

This chain connects TRBV5-4 to TRBJ2-5; D is perhaps TRBD1 (5 bases). The V gene lost 1 base and the J gene lost 7 bases, with 11 bases spanning the gap. Germline V gives CDR1 SGHNT, CDR2 YYREEE (reference sequence). The length of the CDR3 is 13 residues. The CDR3 DNA sequence: TGTGCCAGCAGCTTGCCTACCCAGGGGACCCAGTACTTC. Amino acids: CASSLPTQGTQYF.

The genes are TRBV19 and TRBJ1-5; 7 nucleotides match TRBD1. Trimming cost V 7 bases and J 1 base; bases outside gene matches: 4. The CDR3 consists of 14 residues. Germline V gene sequence: CDR1 LNHDA, CDR2 SQIVND (reference sequence). Here the CDR3 DNA reads TGTGCCAGTAAATCGACAGGGAGCAATCAGCCCCAGCATTTT. Translation: CASKSTGSNQPQHF. The full variable domain, completed using reference TRBV19 and TRBJ1-5, is DGGITQSPKYLFRKEGQNVTLSCEQNLNHDAMYWYRQDPGQGLRLIYYSQIVNDFQKGDIAEGYSVSREKKESFPLTVTSAQKNPTAFYLCASKSTGSNQPQHFGDGTRLSIL.

The gene calls are TRBV6-5 and TRBJ2-5, with a weak D call TRBD1 (6 bases). The CDR3 runs 15 residues. V lost 4 bases to trimming and J lost 1 base, with 13 bases between them. Looked up from germline, CDR1 is MNHEY and CDR2 is SVGAGI. As DNA, the CDR3 is TGTGCCAGCAGTTCACCCGGACAGCGCCAAGAGACCCAGTACTTC. It specifies CASSSPGQRQETQYF.

V and J are TRBV19 and TRBJ2-7; 9 bases are a match to TRBD1. The germline V gene encodes CDR1 LNHDA and CDR2 SQIVND (reference sequence). V was pared by 4 bases and J by 5 bases, with 9 bases of the junction left unmatched. The CDR3 runs to 15 residues. The CDR3 DNA follows: TGTGCCAGTAGTACACCGGGACAGGGAGTCCACGAGCAGTACTTC. This gives the protein CASSTPGQGVHEQYF.

The chain joins TRBV11-3 to TRBJ2-2; 14 nucleotides align to TRBD2. The CDR3 extends over 16 amino acids. Germline assignment: CDR1 SGHNT and CDR2 YENEEA. J lost 6 bases, V lost 3 bases, and 3 bases had no gene match. The CDR3 region has the DNA TGTGCCAGCAGCTTCGGACTAGCGGGGGGCTCCGGGGAGCTGTTTTTT. Translated: CASSFGLAGGSGELFF.

The chain employs TRBV15 and TRBJ2-5; perhaps TRBD1 as D (5 bases). The CDR3 has 14 amino acids. CDR1 LNHNV and CDR2 YYDKDF come from the germline V gene (reference sequence). With 4 bases removed from V and 5 bases from J, the gap between germline ends came to 14 bases. CDR3 nucleotide sequence: TGTGCCACCAGCAAGACCAGGGTCCCGGAGACCCAGTACTTC. Amino acid sequence: CATSKTRVPETQYF.

The chain joins TRBV4-1 to TRBJ1-2; weak D call: TRBD1 (5 bases). Trimming stripped 3 bases from V and 2 bases from J, with 13 bases between. The germline gives CDR1 MGHRA, CDR2 YSYEKL. This CDR3 region has 15 residues. CDR3 bases: TGCGCCAGCAGCCAGGGGGGTGGCGGGAACTATGGCTACACCTTC. The encoded protein is CASSQGGGGNYGYTF.

The chain joins TRBV11-2 to TRBJ1-4; TRBD1 aligns across 7 bases. CDR1 is SGHAT and CDR2 is FQNNGV in the germline V gene. V lost 6 bases, J lost 5 bases, and 6 bases stayed unmatched. The CDR3 totals 14 residues. The CDR3 nucleotides are TGTGCCAGCAGTGTCAGGACAGGAAATGAAAAACTGTTTTTT. Protein product: CASSVRTGNEKLFF.

The chain carries TRBV3-1 (or the pseudogene TRBV3-2) and TRBJ1-2; 8 positions agree with TRBD1. CDR3 length: 15 amino acids. The V segment lost 2 bases and the J segment 7 bases; nucleotides outside the gene matches: 9. Germline V gene data show CDR1 as LGHDT and CDR2 as YNNKEL (reference sequence). CDR3 in DNA: TGTGCCAGCAGCCAAACCCCTCAGGGGGCGGCTGGCTACACCTTC. Amino acid sequence: CASSQTPQGAAGYTF.

The chain carries TRBV6-2 or TRBV6-3 and TRBJ1-1, with TRBD1 identical over 9 bases. Germline assignment: CDR1 MNHEY and CDR2 SVGEGT. The CDR3 loop spans 15 amino acids. The junction had 8 bases not matched to a gene; V was cut back by 4 bases and J by 5 bases. The CDR3 DNA is TGTGCCAGCAGTTTCTCCGGACAGGGGAGGACTGAAGCTTTCTTT. Protein product: CASSFSGQGRTEAFF.

The rearrangement uses TRBV10-3 and TRBJ2-1; 9 nucleotides agree with TRBD2. Looked up from germline, CDR1 is ENHRY and CDR2 is SYGVKD. V lost 4 bases, J lost 0 bases, and 7 bases stayed unmatched. This CDR3 comprises 17 residues. CDR3 protein: CAISVVAGGPSYNEQFF. The DNA for the CDR3 is TGTGCCATCAGTGTGGTGGCGGGGGGGCCCTCCTACAATGAGCAGTTCTTC.

V gene TRBV9 combines with J gene TRBJ1-2; possible D gene TRBD1, 5 bases. This CDR3 has 14 residues. CDR1 is SGDLS, CDR2 YYNGEE, per germline. The V end was cut by 0 bases, the J end by 6 bases, with 12 bases between. The CDR3 here is CASSVAGQGNGYTF. In nucleotides, the CDR3 is TGTGCCAGCAGCGTAGCCGGTCAGGGTAATGGCTACACCTTC.

The rearrangement joins TRBV28 to TRBJ1-6; 11 positions agree with TRBD1. The V segment lost 1 base and the J segment 9 bases; nucleotides outside the gene matches: 5. This CDR3 region has 16 residues. Germline V gene sequence: CDR1 MDHEN, CDR2 SYDVKM. The CDR3 sequence is CASSLLLGQGASPLHF. For the CDR3, the DNA is TGTGCCAGCAGTTTATTGTTAGGACAGGGGGCTTCACCCCTCCACTTT.

The chain couples TRBV11-2 to TRBJ2-2; D is perhaps TRBD1 (6 bases). The CDR3 has 15 amino acids. The germline V gene has CDR1 SGHAT and CDR2 FQNNGV. V lost 3 bases, J lost 4 bases, and 12 bases lay in between. The CDR3, as DNA: TGTGCCAGCAGCTTCCTTACAGGGTCCACCGGGGAGCTGTTTTTT. Translating it yields CASSFLTGSTGELFF. Using reference TRBV11-2 and TRBJ2-2 for the parts outside the CDR3, the full variable domain is EAGVAQSPRYKIIEKRQSVAFWCNPISGHATLYWYQQILGQGPKLLIQFQNNGVVDDSQLPKDRFSAERLKGVDSTLKIQPAKLEDSAVYLCASSFLTGSTGELFFGEGSRLTVL.